Presented here are 8 T cell receptor beta chains from one specimen sequenced in a study of response to subunit inactivated influenza vaccine. TCRdb passed the RT-PCR reads through MiXCR, listing each CDR3 protein once. The data contain roughly 500,000 distinct CDR3 sequences, roughly 23% of them singletons. This specimen consisted of CD4+ T cells sorted from PBMCs, obtained roughly 5 days after vaccination. Every receptor here comes from a man between 50 and 59 years old who received an inactivated influenza vaccine.

Ten or more counts support this clonotype. This chain joins TRBV12-3 or TRBV12-4 and TRBJ2-3; D is unresolved. The V end was cut by 6 bases, the J end by 4 bases, with 14 bases between. The CDR3 is 14 residues long. The chain's CDR3 is CASSPQSSSDTQYF. DNA for the CDR3: TGTGCCAGCAGCCCCCAAAGTAGCTCAGATACGCAGTATTTT.

This clonotype showed up just a few times. V usage is TRBV20-1 and J usage is TRBJ2-3; D is possibly TRBD1 or TRBD2 (5 bases each). This CDR3 is built from 14 residues. Trimming pared 5 bases from V and 4 bases from J, leaving 16 bases between. The germline gives CDR1 DFQATT, CDR2 SNEGSKA (reference sequence). This CDR3 reads CSALASPRADTQYF. The CDR3, as DNA: TGCAGTGCTCTCGCTAGCCCCAGGGCAGATACGCAGTATTTT.

The V call is TRBV12-3 or TRBV12-4, the J call TRBJ2-4, with D maybe TRBD2 (6 bases). The CDR3 loop spans 13 amino acids. Trimming stripped 6 bases from V and 16 bases from J, with 22 bases between. CDR3 bases: TGTGCCAGCAGCCCGATTAAGGCGGGACTCGCCTACTTC. The encoded protein is CASSPIKAGLAYF.

V is TRBV28 and J is TRBJ1-1; tentative D call: TRBD1 (5 bases). Germline V lookup: CDR1 MDHEN, CDR2 SYDVKM. The CDR3 runs 12 residues. V was pared by 10 bases and J by 1 base, with 10 bases between. CDR3 bases: TGTGCCACCACTGACAGGAACACTGAAGCTTTCTTT. Protein product: CATTDRNTEAFF.

This clonotype was picked up many times. The J gene is TRBJ2-2, the V gene TRBV12-3 or TRBV12-4; D is uncertain. The CDR3 totals 13 residues. The V end was cut by 2 bases, the J end by 4 bases, with 5 bases between. The CDR3 DNA reads as TGTGCCAGCAGTTTATCTGTCACCGGGGAGCTGTTTTTT. Amino acids: CASSLSVTGELFF.

This clonotype came up a few times. The chain recombines TRBV4-2 with TRBJ2-1; TRBD2 is a possible D gene (5 bases). The V end was cut by 1 base, the J end by 11 bases, with 15 bases between. The CDR3 length is 14 residues. Germline V lookup: CDR1 LGHNA, CDR2 YNFKEQ. CDR3 coding DNA: TGTGCCAGCAGCCAAGGCGGAGACTACTCAAAGCAGTTCTTC. It is translated as CASSQGGDYSKQFF.

The gene calls are TRBV5-1 and TRBJ2-1, with D possibly being TRBD1 or TRBD2 (5 bases each). V was clipped by 4 bases and J by 7 bases, with 12 bases between them. CDR3 size: 13 residues. Germline V lookup: CDR1 SGHRS, CDR2 YFSETQ. CDR3 region: CASSTGTGNEQFF. The CDR3 DNA follows: TGCGCCAGCAGCACCGGGACGGGTAATGAGCAGTTCTTC.

The sample holds a few counts of this clonotype. The DNA for the CDR3 is TGCGCCAGCAGCCAAGACGGGGGCGCCCAGGTCGGGGAGCTGTTTTTT. Protein: CASSQDGGAQVGELFF. V and J are TRBV4-3 and TRBJ2-2; D tentatively fits TRBD1 or TRBD2 (6 bases each). Germline loops: CDR1 LGHNA, CDR2 YSLEER. The CDR3 spans 16 residues. Trimming removed 0 bases at V and 7 bases at J, with 15 bases between.